This T cell receptor (beta chain) was recovered during a study of T-cell reconstitution after alpha-beta-depleted transplantation in children. This clonotype was picked up many times. Unique molecular identifiers featured in how the TCRbeta library was prepared. One entry per CDR3 protein, called by TCRdb with MiXCR from the PCR reads. The table records approximately 490,000 distinct CDR3 sequences, over 9.5% of them present only once. The sequenced sample was PBMCs, obtained before TCRalphabeta/CD19-depleted stem cell transplant. The sequence derives from a child under 10 years old with inherited bone marrow failure, due to receive a stem cell transplant.

CDR3 protein: CASSQGTGENQPQHF. DNA of the CDR3: TGCGCCAGCAGCCAAGGGACGGGGGAAAATCAGCCCCAGCATTTT. V is TRBV4-3 and J is TRBJ1-5, with D maybe TRBD1 (5 bases). CDR3 size: 15 residues. The germline gives CDR1 LGHNA, CDR2 YSLEER. The V and J ends lost 1 base and 4 bases respectively, with 11 bases between them.